Each of the 25 T cell receptor beta chains below was sequenced from the same sample in a study of cytomegalovirus exposure and HLA in healthy donors. The PCR made use of 60 Vbeta and 13 Jbeta primers. The assay was immunoSEQ multiplex PCR, and TCRdb's table has in-frame clones only and misses some. The sample lists approximately 250,000 clones, about 85% occurring once. The sequenced material came from PBMCs. Receptors originate from a girl aged 2 to 10 in good health and CMV-seronegative.

A single count supports this clone. V gene TRBV5-1 combines with J gene TRBJ2-7, with D possibly matching TRBD2 (5 bases). The ends were cut back, 4 bases at V and 5 bases at J, with 16 bases in the middle. The CDR3 covers 14 residues. Germline V CDR1 and CDR2: SGHRS, YFSETQ. The chain's CDR3 is CASSPDRTGDEQYF. The CDR3, as DNA: TGCGCCAGCAGCCCGGACCGGACCGGGGACGAGCAGTACTTC.

The CDR3 sequence: CATSRDREWQAFF. In nucleotides, the CDR3 is TGTGCCACCAGCAGAGATAGGGAGTGGCAGGCTTTCTTT. The V gene is TRBV15, the J gene TRBJ1-1; no clear D. The V and J ends lost 0 bases and 11 bases respectively, with 13 bases between them. The CDR3 extends over 13 amino acids. Per germline, CDR1 LNHNV and CDR2 YYDKDF (reference sequence). The whole variable domain, filled in from reference TRBV15 and TRBJ1-1, reads DAMVIQNPRYQVTQFGKPVTLSCSQTLNHNVMYWYQQKSSQAPKLLFHYYDKDFNNEADTPDNFQSRRPNTSFCFLDIRSPGLGDTAMYLCATSRDREWQAFFGQGTRLTVV.

The rearrangement links TRBV2 to TRBJ2-7; TRBD2 is a possible D gene (7 bases). CDR1 is SNHLY, CDR2 FYNNEI, per germline. Trimming left V 0 bases short and J 2 bases short, with 8 bases between. This CDR3 spans 14 amino acids. CDR3 sequence (DNA): TGTGCCAGCAGTGAAGCGGGGGGGCCCTACGAGCAGTACTTC. Translating it yields CASSEAGGPYEQYF. The entire variable domain, with the rest obtained from reference TRBV2 and TRBJ2-7, is as follows: EPEVTQTPSHQVTQMGQEVILRCVPISNHLYFYWYRQILGQKVEFLVSFYNNEISEKSEIFDDQFSVERPDGSNFTLKIRSTKLEDSAMYFCASSEAGGPYEQYFGPGTRLTVT.

The chain couples TRBV5-1 to TRBJ2-7; TRBD1 matches 10 bases. Germline V gene lookup returns CDR1 SGHRS and CDR2 YFSETQ. Germline trimming cut 0 bases from V and 2 bases from J; bases unmatched to any gene: 5. The CDR3 consists of 16 residues. DNA of the CDR3: TGCGCCAGCAGCTTGGCGACGGGACAGGGGACCTACGAGCAGTACTTC. Translation gives CASSLATGQGTYEQYF.

The V call is TRBV10-2, the J call TRBJ2-1, with TRBD2 matching over 13 bases. The ends lost 8 bases at V and 0 bases at J; junction bases unmatched: 13. This CDR3 contains 19 residues. The germline V gene has CDR1 WSHSY and CDR2 SAAADI. The CDR3 loop reads CASAREMTSGRFSYNEQFF. The CDR3 bases are TGCGCCAGCGCCAGGGAAATGACTAGCGGGAGGTTCTCCTACAATGAGCAGTTCTTC.

The chain links TRBV10-3 to TRBJ2-7; weak D call: TRBD2 (5 bases). Germline V lookup: CDR1 ENHRY, CDR2 SYGVKD. V lost 4 bases to trimming and J lost 6 bases, with 19 bases between them. The CDR3 covers 15 residues. CDR3 protein: CAISGAGSLTGEQYF. CDR3 bases: TGTGCCATCAGTGGGGCGGGCTCCCTCACGGGCGAGCAGTACTTC.

The chain combines TRBV6-1 with TRBJ1-3; TRBD1 might be the D (5 bases). Per the germline V gene, CDR1 is MNHNS and CDR2 is SASEGT. V lost 6 bases to trimming and J lost 6 bases, with 15 bases between them. The CDR3 extends over 14 amino acids. This chain's CDR3 is CASRKQARENTIYF. The CDR3 DNA sequence: TGTGCCAGCAGGAAACAGGCCAGGGAAAACACCATATATTTT.

This clone has a handful of counts. The chain employs TRBV4-2 and TRBJ2-5; D remains unclear. The germline V gene has CDR1 LGHNA and CDR2 YNFKEQ. Between the trimmed V and J ends, which lost 5 bases and 5 bases, there was a span of 6 bases. This CDR3 is 11 amino acids long. CDR3 coding DNA: TGTGCCAGCAGCTACAGTGAGACCCAGTACTTC. Its translation is CASSYSETQYF.

V is TRBV27 and J is TRBJ1-1, with TRBD1 identical over 8 bases. This CDR3 is 14 amino acids long. Germline CDR1 MNHEY, CDR2 SMNVEV (reference sequence). The ends lost 3 bases at V and 3 bases at J; junction bases unmatched: 3. The CDR3 spells CASSFQGAYTEAFF. In DNA, the CDR3 is TGTGCCAGCAGTTTTCAGGGGGCCTACACTGAAGCTTTCTTT.

This clone was observed once. The chain joins TRBV27 to TRBJ1-2; no definite D call. Trimming took off 3 bases at V and 2 bases at J, with 19 bases between the two ends. Per germline, CDR1 MNHEY and CDR2 SMNVEV (reference sequence). The CDR3 is made up of 17 amino acids. The CDR3 region has the DNA TGTGCCAGCAGTTTGATAGCTCGCGGGGATACAAACTATGGCTACACCTTC. Protein product: CASSLIARGDTNYGYTF.

The chain recombines TRBV6-5 with TRBJ1-6; possible D gene TRBD1, 6 bases. The CDR3 spans 15 residues. Trimming took 2 bases from V and 6 from J, leaving 11 bases between them. Germline V gene sequence: CDR1 MNHEY, CDR2 SVGAGI. CDR3 DNA: TGTGCCAGCAGTTACGAGGGGGGGCGTAATTCACCCCTCCACTTT. This codes for CASSYEGGRNSPLHF.

The chain is built from TRBV6-1 and TRBJ1-5; D ambiguous. Germline-derived CDR1 and CDR2 are MNHNS and SASEGT. The CDR3 contains 14 residues. V lost 3 bases and J lost 0, with 6 bases in between. The CDR3, as DNA: TGTGCCAGCAGTGAGCTACTTAGCAATCAGCCCCAGCATTTT. Residues: CASSELLSNQPQHF.

This chain uses TRBV6-1 with TRBJ1-1; tentatively, D is TRBD1 (5 bases). V lost 2 bases and J lost 10, with 11 bases in between. The CDR3 covers 12 residues. The germline V gene encodes CDR1 MNHNS and CDR2 SASEGT. The DNA of the CDR3 is TGTGCCAGCAGTGAATCGACGGGGGGAGCTTTCTTT. It is translated as CASSESTGGAFF.

The J gene is TRBJ1-5, the V gene TRBV30, with D uncertain. The CDR3 totals 12 residues. The germline gives CDR1 GTSNPN, CDR2 SVGIG (reference sequence). Trimming left V 4 bases short and J 5 bases short, with 9 bases between. This chain's CDR3 is CAWNSGDQPQHF. In nucleotides, the CDR3 is TGTGCCTGGAATTCCGGGGATCAGCCCCAGCATTTT.

The V gene is TRBV6-5, the J gene TRBJ1-4; tentative D call: TRBD1 (5 bases). Germline CDR1 and CDR2: MNHEY and SVGAGI. The CDR3 length is 16 residues. The V and J ends lost 0 bases and 4 bases respectively, with 12 bases between them. CDR3 amino acids: CASSYSGRAFNEKLFF. In DNA form, the CDR3 reads TGTGCCAGCAGTTACTCAGGCAGGGCTTTTAATGAAAAACTGTTTTTT.

This rearrangement joins TRBV19 to TRBJ1-1; 9 bases align to TRBD1. Unmatched junction bases numbered 8, after V lost 8 bases and J lost 1 base. CDR3 length equals 15 residues. Germline CDR1 LNHDA, CDR2 SQIVND (reference sequence). The CDR3, as DNA: TGTGCCAGTGGACAGGGGCCCTATCCGAACACTGAAGCTTTCTTT. It translates to CASGQGPYPNTEAFF.

The rearrangement links TRBV10-3 to TRBJ1-1; no definite D call. The length of the CDR3 is 12 residues. Trimming removed 2 bases from V and 1 base from J, with 2 bases in between. Germline CDR1 is ENHRY and CDR2 is SYGVKD. CDR3 loop: CAISERNTEAFF. CDR3 DNA sequence: TGTGCCATCAGTGAGCGGAACACTGAAGCTTTCTTT.

The rearrangement links TRBV5-4 to TRBJ2-1; a weak D match, TRBD2 (5 bases). This CDR3 contains 11 residues. Per the germline V gene, CDR1 is SGHNT and CDR2 is YYREEE (reference sequence). Trimming shortened V by 4 bases and J by 11 bases, and 10 bases separated the two germline ends. In nucleotides, the CDR3 is TGTGCCAGCAGCCGAGACGGGAAGCAGTTCTTC. Protein product: CASSRDGKQFF.

This clone was found once. The chain couples TRBV5-6 to TRBJ2-5; 7 bases match TRBD1. J lost 5 bases, V lost 0 bases, and 16 bases had no gene match. The CDR3 loop spans 18 amino acids. In germline, CDR1 is SGHDT, CDR2 YYEEEE. The CDR3 loop is CASSLVVNSDRPYETQYF. CDR3 nucleotide sequence: TGTGCCAGCAGCTTGGTAGTTAACTCGGACAGGCCCTACGAGACCCAGTACTTC.

J is TRBJ1-6 and V is TRBV2; D may be TRBD1 (5 bases). The germline gives CDR1 SNHLY, CDR2 FYNNEI. This CDR3 spans 13 amino acids. V shed 6 bases and J shed 15 bases, with 18 bases lying between them. CDR3 sequence (DNA): TGTGCCAGCAGCGGGGACTCCCTTGGGGACCTCCACTTT. This encodes CASSGDSLGDLHF.

The chain uses TRBV4-1 and TRBJ2-7; D is perhaps TRBD2 (6 bases). The CDR3 extends over 16 amino acids. The germline V gene encodes CDR1 MGHRA and CDR2 YSYEKL. Trimming pared 1 base from V and 2 bases from J, leaving 15 bases between. The CDR3 loop is CASSQARAGLTYEQYF. For the CDR3, the DNA is TGCGCCAGCAGCCAAGCAAGGGCGGGACTTACCTACGAGCAGTACTTC.

The chain has TRBV5-1 and TRBJ2-5; 8 nucleotides agree with TRBD1. The J segment lost 1 base and the V segment lost 9 bases, leaving 5 bases of the junction unmatched. From germline, CDR1 is SGHRS and CDR2 YFSETQ. There are 13 residues in the CDR3. Here the CDR3 reads CATTDRAQETQYF. The CDR3 bases are TGCGCCACAACGGACAGGGCCCAAGAGACCCAGTACTTC.

The chain links TRBV7-9 to TRBJ2-1; 8 bases are a match to TRBD2. The V gene's germline CDR1 is SEHNR and CDR2 FQNEAQ (reference sequence). V shed 6 bases, J shed 6 bases, and the junction held 7 bases outside the gene matches. The CDR3 totals 14 residues. CDR3: CASRTGGAGNEQFF. The DNA of the CDR3 is TGTGCCAGCAGGACGGGGGGGGCCGGCAATGAGCAGTTCTTC.

This clone was detected a few times. This sample includes further DNA sequences coding for the same CDR3. The chain is built from TRBV7-6 and TRBJ2-2; D is perhaps TRBD1 (5 bases). The CDR3 has 13 residues. V lost 3 bases and J lost 4, with 6 bases in between. Per germline, CDR1 SGHVS and CDR2 FNYEAQ. CDR3 in amino acids: CASSFQGTGELFF. CDR3 sequence (DNA): TGTGCCAGCAGCTTCCAGGGCACCGGGGAGCTGTTTTTT.

The V call is TRBV29-1, the J call TRBJ1-2; TRBD1 agrees at 9 bases. With V trimmed by 6 bases and J by 1 base, 0 bases remained unmatched. The CDR3 runs 12 residues. Per the germline V gene, CDR1 is SQVTM and CDR2 is ANQGSEA. CDR3 in amino acids: CSVDRGNYGYTF. The DNA of the CDR3 is TGCAGCGTGGACAGGGGTAACTATGGCTACACCTTC.